A selection of T cell receptor beta chains follows, all from one sample in a study of T cells in Graves' hyperthyroidism and ophthalmopathy. TCRdb used MiXCR to reprocess the multiplex PCR reads, holding one entry per CDR3 protein. In the table there are 350,000 to 450,000 distinct CDR3 sequences, about an eighth of which are singletons. Material for sequencing was blood. The origin of the receptors is a man in his fifties with Graves' ophthalmopathy. CDR3s include the opening cysteine and the closing phenylalanine or tryptophan. D genes are given only for firm matches. Clone size, where shown, is once, few, many, or a class for clones that have expanded.

clone size	V gene	D gene	J gene	CDR3 length	CDR3 protein	CDR3 DNA
many	TRBV3-1	.	TRBJ2-2	15	CASSLDIGSAGELFF	TGTGCCAGCAGCCTGGACATAGGTAGCGCCGGGGAGCTGTTTTTT
.	TRBV11-2	.	TRBJ1-5	13	CASSLYDGQPQHF	TGTGCCAGCAGCTTGTACGACGGTCAGCCCCAGCATTTT
.	TRBV25-1	.	TRBJ2-1	14	CASSEVSPINEQFF	TGTGCCAGCAGTGAAGTATCCCCGATCAATGAGCAGTTCTTC
few	TRBV10-1	TRBD2	TRBJ2-7	17	CASSESFLAGGPYEQYF	TGCGCCAGCAGTGAGTCGTTTTTAGCGGGAGGGCCCTACGAGCAGTACTTC
.	TRBV30	.	TRBJ2-2	16	CAWNAGRVSNTGELFF	TGTGCCTGGAACGCGGGCAGGGTTTCGAACACCGGGGAGCTGTTTTTT
many	TRBV12-3/TRBV12-4	.	TRBJ1-5	16	CASSGETDGANQPQHF	TGTGCCAGCAGCGGGGAAACGGACGGAGCCAATCAGCCCCAGCATTTT
.	TRBV19	.	TRBJ1-3	20	CASSIMDFASVSISGNTIYF	TGTGCCAGTAGTATCATGGATTTTGCGTCAGTATCCATCTCTGGAAACACCATATATTTT
many	TRBV2	.	TRBJ2-7	14	CASSDRVSPYEQYF	TGTGCCAGCAGTGACAGGGTTAGTCCCTACGAGCAGTACTTC
once	TRBV4-1	.	TRBJ2-3	20	CASSQDRFSGESFRTDTQYF	TGCGCCAGCAGCCAAGATCGATTTTCGGGGGAGTCATTTCGGACAGATACGCAGTATTTT
few	TRBV11-2	.	TRBJ2-3	13	CASSSERTDTQYF	TGTGCCAGCAGCTCCGAGCGCACAGATACGCAGTATTTT
.	TRBV11-1	TRBD2	TRBJ2-1	16	CASSLVASGRWSEQFF	TGTGCCAGCAGCTTAGTAGCTAGCGGGAGATGGAGTGAGCAGTTCTTC
few	TRBV20-1	.	TRBJ1-2	13	CSASRTAKDGYTF	TGCAGTGCCAGTCGGACGGCGAAAGACGGCTACACCTTC
many	TRBV27	TRBD1	TRBJ1-6	16	CASSLSIDRANSPLHF	TGTGCCAGCAGTTTATCGATAGACAGGGCTAATTCACCCCTCCACTTT
many	TRBV30	TRBD1	TRBJ2-1	12	CAWSGTGNEQFF	TGTGCCTGGAGTGGGACAGGGAATGAGCAGTTCTTC
many	TRBV3-1	.	TRBJ2-7	15	CASSQEVRRGYEQYF	TGTGCCAGCAGCCAAGAGGTCAGGAGGGGCTACGAGCAGTACTTC
many	TRBV9	.	TRBJ2-1	13	CASSWTPDNEQFF	TGTGCCAGCAGCTGGACACCTGACAATGAGCAGTTCTTC
many	TRBV7-9	TRBD2	TRBJ2-5	16	CASSLEAGGPRETQYF	TGTGCCAGCAGCTTAGAAGCGGGAGGGCCGAGGGAGACCCAGTACTTC
many	TRBV20-1	TRBD2	TRBJ2-3	16	CSARDPGLGATDTQYF	TGCAGTGCTAGAGATCCCGGACTAGGTGCCACAGATACGCAGTATTTT
.	TRBV20-1	TRBD1	TRBJ1-2	14	CSAPRDRGYYGYTF	TGCAGTGCTCCCCGCGACAGGGGTTACTATGGCTACACCTTC
many	TRBV12-3/TRBV12-4	.	TRBJ1-5	15	CASSNRQTSNQPQHF	TGTGCCAGCAGTAACCGACAGACTAGCAATCAGCCCCAGCATTTT
many	TRBV11-3	.	TRBJ2-1	13	CASSPGIGYEQFF	TGTGCCAGCAGCCCGGGAATCGGTTATGAGCAGTTCTTC
many	TRBV11-3	.	TRBJ1-4	15	CASSRRWGVEEKLFF	TGTGCCAGCAGCCGTCGTTGGGGGGTGGAAGAAAAACTGTTTTTT
many	TRBV27	.	TRBJ1-2	14	CASSLSGEWGGYTF	TGTGCCAGCAGTTTATCGGGGGAGTGGGGTGGCTACACCTTC
few	TRBV19	.	TRBJ1-1	13	CASSITDAAEAFF	TGTGCCAGTAGTATTACGGATGCCGCTGAAGCTTTCTTT
few	TRBV5-1	TRBD2	TRBJ2-5	14	CASSLSLAEETQYF	TGCGCCAGCAGCTTGAGTCTAGCGGAAGAGACCCAGTACTTC
many	TRBV11-2	.	TRBJ2-7	18	CASSPRWWGPQKDSEQYF	TGTGCCAGCAGCCCACGATGGTGGGGGCCTCAAAAAGATTCCGAGCAGTACTTC
.	TRBV28	.	TRBJ1-5	12	CASRVTAQPQHF	TGTGCCAGCAGGGTGACGGCCCAGCCCCAGCATTTT
.	TRBV7-2	.	TRBJ2-2	15	CASSPGRLNTGELFF	TGTGCCAGCAGCCCGGGACGGCTGAACACCGGGGAGCTGTTTTTT
many	TRBV20-1	.	TRBJ1-1	14	CSAFPGQWNTEAFF	TGCAGTGCGTTTCCGGGACAATGGAACACTGAAGCTTTCTTT
.	TRBV7-9	TRBD1	TRBJ2-1	17	CASSPLTGQGRGNEQFF	TGTGCCAGCAGCCCCCTCACGGGACAGGGAAGGGGCAATGAGCAGTTCTTC
.	TRBV11-2	TRBD1	TRBJ2-7	14	CASSQIVGTGEQYF	TGCGCCAGCAGCCAAATCGTCGGGACAGGCGAGCAGTACTTC
many	TRBV27	.	TRBJ1-1	15	CASSLSVGKNTEAFF	TGTGCCAGCAGTTTATCGGTGGGAAAGAACACTGAAGCTTTCTTT
few	TRBV15	.	TRBJ1-2	15	CATSRDPTDFYSYTF	TGTGCCACCAGCAGAGATCCGACAGACTTCTATAGCTACACCTTC
.	TRBV10-3	.	TRBJ2-7	14	CAISDTSPNYEQYF	TGTGCCATCAGTGACACTTCGCCGAACTACGAGCAGTACTTC
many	TRBV2	TRBD2	TRBJ2-1	16	CASSEDSGRAYNEQFF	TGTGCCAGCAGTGAAGATAGCGGGAGGGCCTACAATGAGCAGTTCTTC
many	TRBV10-3	.	TRBJ2-7	15	CAISESGAVPFEQYF	TGTGCCATCAGTGAGTCCGGGGCTGTCCCTTTCGAGCAGTACTTC